These 27 T cell receptor beta chains were all obtained from the same sample, sequenced in a study of T cell responses to AZD1222 COVID-19 vaccine. Here immunoSEQ multiplex PCR was the method, and the copy in TCRdb shows in-frame clones only, minus some. The sample lists approximately 150,000 clones; 90% to 95% were seen once. This specimen consisted of peripheral blood, obtained on day 0 of AZD1222 vaccination. Receptor source: an adult in good health.

The CDR3 sequence is CASRRTGSGELFF. The CDR3 bases are TGTGCCAGCAGAAGGACAGGGTCCGGGGAGCTGTTTTTT. The rearrangement joins TRBV28 to TRBJ2-2; TRBD1 matches at 8 bases. Germline-derived CDR1 and CDR2 are MDHEN and SYDVKM. Unmatched junction bases numbered 3, after V lost 6 bases and J lost 6 bases. The CDR3 has 13 amino acids.

The chain joins TRBV28 to TRBJ1-2, with 7 bases matching TRBD1. The CDR3 has 12 amino acids. Germline-derived CDR1 and CDR2 are MDHEN and SYDVKM. V shed 10 bases and J 3 bases; nucleotides not matched to a gene: 5. As DNA, the CDR3 is TGTGCCACATCGGGACAGCACTATGGCTACACCTTC. Amino acids: CATSGQHYGYTF.

V usage is TRBV9 and J usage is TRBJ1-1; D call uncertain. The V and J ends lost 3 bases and 3 bases respectively, with 12 bases between them. The germline V gene encodes CDR1 SGDLS and CDR2 YYNGEE. The CDR3 loop spans 14 amino acids. The CDR3 region is CASSAAGGYTEAFF. The DNA of the CDR3 is TGTGCCAGCAGCGCAGCCGGAGGGTACACTGAAGCTTTCTTT.

The chain uses TRBV6-5 and TRBJ1-5; D perhaps matches TRBD1 (6 bases). CDR3 size: 15 residues. Germline CDR1 MNHEY, CDR2 SVGAGI. With 6 bases removed from V and 0 bases from J, the gap between germline ends came to 12 bases. CDR3 residues: CASSRTGYSNQPQHF. For the CDR3, the DNA is TGTGCCAGCAGCCGAACAGGGTATAGCAATCAGCCCCAGCATTTT.

The chain recombines TRBV19 with TRBJ1-4; 7 nucleotides align to TRBD1. The germline V gene has CDR1 LNHDA and CDR2 SQIVND (reference sequence). This CDR3 contains 15 residues. V shed 3 bases, J shed 10 bases, and the junction held 11 bases outside the gene matches. The CDR3 coding sequence is TGTGCCAGTAGTATCGGGGGGACAGTGTTTGGAAAACTGTTTTTT. It yields the protein CASSIGGTVFGKLFF.

This clone was seen a single time. The V gene is TRBV9, the J gene TRBJ2-5, with D perhaps matching TRBD1 or TRBD2 (6 bases each). Germline-derived CDR1 and CDR2 are SGDLS and YYNGEE. V lost 3 bases, J lost 4 bases, and 16 bases lay in between. The CDR3 loop spans 15 amino acids. The DNA for the CDR3 is TGTGCCAGCAGCGCGTCCGGGGGCGCGGGAGAGACCCAGTACTTC. Its translation is CASSASGGAGETQYF.

In this sample, this clone turned up many times. The chain has TRBV4-2 and TRBJ2-5; 10 bases align to TRBD2. V was clipped by 1 base and J by 7 bases; unmatched bases: 9. Germline values: CDR1 LGHNA, CDR2 YNFKEQ. The CDR3 is 16 amino acids. CDR3 sequence: CASSQVLAGDRRTQYF. CDR3 coding DNA: TGTGCCAGCAGCCAAGTTCTAGCGGGGGACAGGCGGACCCAGTACTTC.

CDR3 sequence reads: CATSNGNDSPLHF. Here the CDR3 DNA reads TGTGCCACCAGTAACGGGAATGATTCACCCCTCCACTTT. The chain carries TRBV24-1 and TRBJ1-6; D is unclear. The CDR3 is 13 amino acids. V lost 6 bases and J 8 bases, leaving 10 bases between the germline ends. Germline V gives CDR1 KGHDR, CDR2 SFDVKD.

The chain links TRBV12-3 or TRBV12-4 to TRBJ1-5; a possible D gene is TRBD1 (6 bases). Trimming shortened V by 7 bases and J by 6 bases, and 10 bases separated the two germline ends. This CDR3 region has 12 residues. Written as DNA, the CDR3 is TGTGCCAGCAAGGGAGGGGGTCAGCCCCAGCATTTT. It translates to CASKGGGQPQHF.

This rearrangement joins TRBV2 to TRBJ1-4; 9 bases fit TRBD1. The CDR3 spans 16 residues. CDR1 and CDR2 from the germline V gene are SNHLY and FYNNEI. Trimming at V came to 7 bases and at J to 4 bases, leaving 10 bases not matched to a gene. The CDR3: CASKRPGQGSNEKLFF. The CDR3 bases are TGTGCCAGCAAGCGCCCTGGACAGGGGAGTAATGAAAAACTGTTTTTT. Based on the CDR3 plus reference TRBV2 and TRBJ1-4, the full variable domain is EPEVTQTPSHQVTQMGQEVILRCVPISNHLYFYWYRQILGQKVEFLVSFYNNEISEKSEIFDDQFSVERPDGSNFTLKIRSTKLEDSAMYFCASKRPGQGSNEKLFFGSGTQLSVL.

The rearrangement uses TRBV5-1 and TRBJ1-4, with D uncertain. Germline V gives CDR1 SGHRS, CDR2 YFSETQ. Trimming cost V 7 bases and J 4 bases, with 14 bases left between them. CDR3 size: 14 residues. The DNA for the CDR3 is TGCGCCAGCCGGATAGTTCCCCTTAATGAAAAACTGTTTTTT. It yields the protein CASRIVPLNEKLFF.

Here the CDR3 reads CASSKGGQANYGYTF. The CDR3, as DNA: TGTGCCAGCAGCAAAGGGGGACAGGCTAACTATGGCTACACCTTC. The gene calls are TRBV21-1 and TRBJ1-2; TRBD1, as called in the table, went unchecked against the DNA. TRBV21-1 is an annotated pseudogene. This CDR3 spans 15 amino acids.

The chain links TRBV28 to TRBJ1-1; D is unclear. The CDR3 sequence is 14 residues long. V was cut by 4 bases and J by 2 bases, with 11 bases left in between. Germline CDR1 MDHEN, CDR2 SYDVKM. This chain's CDR3 is CASSSGGRNTEAFF. In DNA, the CDR3 is TGTGCCAGCAGTTCAGGCGGCCGAAACACTGAAGCTTTCTTT. The whole variable domain, filled in from reference TRBV28 and TRBJ1-1, reads DVKVTQSSRYLVKRTGEKVFLECVQDMDHENMFWYRQDPGLGLRLIYFSYDVKMKEKGDIPEGYSVSREKKERFSLILESASTNQTSMYLCASSSGGRNTEAFFGQGTRLTVV.

In its sample, this clone was seen once. The rearrangement uses TRBV4-3 and TRBJ2-6; unclear D gene. This CDR3 is 15 amino acids long. Germline assignment: CDR1 LGHNA and CDR2 YSLEER. V was cut by 0 bases and J by 3 bases, with 6 bases left in between. CDR3 residues: CASSQDPGGANVLTF. The CDR3 coding sequence is TGCGCCAGCAGCCAAGATCCAGGTGGGGCCAACGTCCTGACTTTC.

The chain joins TRBV5-1 to TRBJ1-1; TRBD1 might be the D (5 bases). This CDR3 is 13 amino acids long. V lost 4 bases to trimming and J lost 10 bases, with 17 bases between them. The V gene's germline CDR1 is SGHRS and CDR2 YFSETQ. CDR3 sequence reads: CASSGGSGEGAFF. The CDR3 coding sequence is TGCGCCAGCAGCGGGGGGAGCGGAGAGGGAGCTTTCTTT.

The genes are TRBV2 and TRBJ1-6; the D gene is possibly TRBD1 (5 bases). There are 14 residues in the CDR3. The germline gives CDR1 SNHLY, CDR2 FYNNEI. Trimming left V 4 bases short and J 8 bases short, with 12 bases between. The CDR3 DNA is TGTGCCAGCAGTGTCGTGGGGGGTGATTCACCCCTCCACTTT. Encoded protein: CASSVVGGDSPLHF.

The chain recombines TRBV6-4 with TRBJ2-3; 11 nucleotides align to TRBD2. Germline lookup yields CDR1 MRHNA and CDR2 SNTAGT. V shed 3 bases, J shed 1 base, and the junction held 6 bases outside the gene matches. This CDR3 is 17 amino acids long. The CDR3 here is CASSELAGAQGTDTQYF. CDR3 DNA: TGTGCCAGCAGTGAACTAGCGGGGGCTCAGGGCACAGATACGCAGTATTTT.

This chain links TRBV5-4 with TRBJ2-7, with TRBD2 matching 13 bases. The J segment lost 3 bases and the V segment lost 0 bases, leaving 3 bases of the junction unmatched. Germline V gene lookup returns CDR1 SGHNT and CDR2 YYREEE (reference sequence). The CDR3 length is 16 residues. For the CDR3, the DNA is TGTGCCAGCAGCTTGGGAGGGACTAGCGGGAACTACGAGCAGTACTTC. This translates into CASSLGGTSGNYEQYF.

This chain uses TRBV7-9 with TRBJ1-3, with D unresolved. The germline CDR1 and CDR2 sequences are SEHNR and FQNEAQ (reference sequence). The length of the CDR3 is 13 residues. Trimming left V 6 bases short and J 1 base short, with 7 bases between. This CDR3 reads CASREGSGNTIYF. CDR3 in DNA: TGTGCCAGCAGGGAGGGATCTGGAAACACCATATATTTT.

The chain is built from TRBV10-3 and TRBJ1-6, with unresolved D. The CDR3 spans 13 residues. Germline lookup yields CDR1 ENHRY and CDR2 SYGVKD. The germline V and J ends were trimmed by 9 bases and 0 bases, with 6 bases remaining between them. CDR3 protein: CAIRSSYNSPLHF. The CDR3 nucleotides read TGTGCCATTCGGAGCTCCTATAATTCACCCCTCCACTTT.

The rearrangement links TRBV9 to TRBJ2-7, with 10 bases lining up with TRBD1. CDR1 SGDLS and CDR2 YYNGEE come from the germline V gene. J gave up 3 bases and V 0 bases, and 27 bases lay outside the gene matches. The length of the CDR3 is 23 residues. CDR3 bases: TGTGCCAGCAGCGTAGAGAGGGGCGTTGTGGGGACAGGGGACTCCAAACGGGACTACGAGCAGTACTTC. It translates to CASSVERGVVGTGDSKRDYEQYF.

V gene TRBV29-1 combines with J gene TRBJ1-2; 7 nucleotides line up with TRBD1. V trimming: 6 bases; J trimming: 0 bases; junction bases outside the gene matches: 4. CDR3 length equals 13 residues. Germline V gives CDR1 SQVTM, CDR2 ANQGSEA. This chain's CDR3 is CSVQGGANYGYTF. In DNA form, the CDR3 reads TGCAGCGTGCAGGGGGGAGCTAACTATGGCTACACCTTC.

This clone was seen just once. This sequence joins TRBV7-2 and TRBJ2-1; 7 nucleotides line up with TRBD2. The J segment lost 5 bases and the V segment lost 4 bases, leaving 5 bases of the junction unmatched. CDR1 SGHTA and CDR2 FQGNSA come from the germline V gene. CDR3 length equals 14 residues. CDR3 in DNA: TGTGCCAGCAGCTCCCCCAGCGGGAACAATGAGCAGTTCTTC. Its protein product is CASSSPSGNNEQFF.

The chain joins TRBV11-2 to TRBJ1-5, with D maybe TRBD1 (5 bases). The CDR3 sequence is 15 residues long. V was shortened by 0 bases and J by 6 bases, with 12 bases between the two germline ends. CDR1 and CDR2 from the germline V gene are SGHAT and FQNNGV. The CDR3: CASSLDRVGGQPQHF. Written as DNA, the CDR3 is TGTGCCAGCAGCTTAGACAGGGTGGGAGGTCAGCCCCAGCATTTT.

V and J are TRBV7-9 and TRBJ1-2, with 8 bases matching TRBD1. The CDR3 is made up of 13 amino acids. The junction had 8 bases not matched to a gene; V was cut back by 6 bases and J by 8 bases. CDR1 and CDR2 from the germline V gene are SEHNR and FQNEAQ (reference sequence). The CDR3: CASSRDRMSGYTF. CDR3 nucleotide sequence: TGTGCCAGCAGTCGGGACAGGATGTCCGGCTACACCTTC.

The sample holds one count of this clone. The V gene is TRBV5-1, the J gene TRBJ2-3; D might be TRBD1 (5 bases). V lost 0 bases, J lost 2 bases, and 7 bases lay in between. CDR1 and CDR2 from the germline V gene are SGHRS and YFSETQ. The CDR3 has 14 amino acids. DNA for the CDR3: TGCGCCAGCAGCTTGGGGGGCAACACAGATACGCAGTATTTT. As protein: CASSLGGNTDTQYF.

The CDR3 loop is CASSGLAGNTGELFF. In DNA form, the CDR3 reads TGTGCCAGCAGCGGGCTAGCGGGGAACACCGGGGAGCTGTTTTTT. The rearrangement links TRBV9 to TRBJ2-2; TRBD2 agrees at 8 bases. The V segment lost 3 bases and the J segment 1 base; nucleotides outside the gene matches: 2. From germline, CDR1 is SGDLS and CDR2 YYNGEE. This CDR3 contains 15 residues.